These 20 T cell receptor beta chains were all obtained from the same sample, sequenced in a study of tumor-infiltrating lymphocytes in primary liver carcinoma. Both blood RNA, taken from unsorted whole blood, and germline DNA were extracted. Starting material of 500 to 600 ng total RNA yielded TCR beta cDNA via a constant-region primer. Employing slightly modified ARM-PCR, three nested multiplex PCR rounds were run, and these gave rise to the TCR beta libraries. Rounds one and two of PCR, each of 10 cycles, were primed with TRBV1-TRBV30 forward primers and a C-beta reverse primer. TCRdb reprocessed the multiplex PCR reads via MiXCR and lists one record per CDR3 protein. The sample lists about 320,000 distinct CDR3 sequences, 55% to 65% occurring once. The sample was peripheral blood. The receptor source for this set is a man aged 40-55 years with primary liver carcinoma and hepatitis B virus infection.

Points on this clonotype: This may stem from a read error, because a much larger clone lies one nucleotide away. The genes are TRBV12-3 or TRBV12-4 and TRBJ2-7; D is perhaps TRBD1 (6 bases). The ends were cut back, 7 bases at V and 6 bases at J, with 16 bases in the middle. The length of the CDR3 is 13 residues. CDR3 sequence: CASNNTGISEQYF. The CDR3 coding sequence is TGTGCCAGCAATAATACAGGGATTAGCGAGCAGTACTTC.

The rearrangement uses TRBV5-1 and TRBJ2-1; no clear D gene. Germline lookup yields CDR1 SGHRS and CDR2 YFSETQ. Between the trimmed V and J ends, which lost 5 bases and 4 bases, there was a span of 10 bases. The CDR3 consists of 13 residues. CDR3 in amino acids: CASRPAVYNEQFF. Here the CDR3 DNA reads TGCGCCAGCAGGCCAGCCGTTTACAATGAGCAGTTCTTC.

The chain has TRBV6-2 or TRBV6-3 and TRBJ1-5; possibly TRBD1 for D (6 bases). CDR3 size: 13 residues. The germline V gene encodes CDR1 MNHEY and CDR2 SVGEGT. V was clipped by 6 bases and J by 11 bases, with 17 bases between them. CDR3 protein: CASRNPGGRSQHF. The CDR3 DNA sequence: TGTGCCAGCAGAAACCCTGGGGGGCGGTCCCAGCATTTT.

With regard to this clonotype: At one end, the junction sequence differs from germline, possibly due to a read error. The chain couples TRBV5-1 to TRBJ2-6; TRBD1 matches 7 bases. This CDR3 has 18 residues. The germline V gene has CDR1 SGHRS and CDR2 YFSETQ. As DNA, the CDR3 is TGCGCCAGCAGCTTGGGACAGGGTTTAGGCTCTGGGGCCAACGTCCTGGCTTTC. Amino acids: CASSLGQGLGSGANVLAF.

The chain recombines TRBV29-1 with TRBJ2-5; TRBD2 matches 11 bases. V trimming: 7 bases; J trimming: 4 bases; junction bases outside the gene matches: 8. CDR1 and CDR2 from the germline V gene are SQVTM and ANQGSEA. This CDR3 contains 14 residues. Here the CDR3 reads CSAQGLAGGETQYF. DNA of the CDR3: TGCAGCGCTCAGGGTCTAGCGGGAGGAGAGACCCAGTACTTC. Combining the CDR3 with reference TRBV29-1 and TRBJ2-5 gives the whole variable domain SAVISQKPSRDICQRGTSLTIQCQVDSQVTMMFWYRQQPGQSLTLIATANQGSEATYESGFVIDKFPISRPNLTFSTLTVSNMSPEDSSIYLCSAQGLAGGETQYFGPGTRLLVL.

As concerns this clonotype: This clone may be a read error of a much larger clone one base away. V usage is TRBV6-1 and J usage is TRBJ2-7; 10 nucleotides align to TRBD2. CDR1 MNHNS and CDR2 SASEGT come from the germline V gene. This CDR3 contains 14 residues. CDR3 nucleotide sequence: TGTTCCAGCAGCCGCGGGACTAGCGCCCACGAGCAGTACTTC. Translation gives CSSSRGTSAHEQYF.

A note on this clonotype: A clone one base away is much larger, so this may be a read error. The V call is TRBV6-1, the J call TRBJ1-1; D is possibly TRBD1 (5 bases). Germline-derived CDR1 and CDR2 are MNHNS and SASEGT. The CDR3 spans 14 residues. The CDR3, as DNA: TGTGCCAGCTGTGAAGGGACCCTGAACACTGAAGCTTTCTTT. Its protein is CASCEGTLNTEAFF.

The CDR3 nucleotides read TGCAGCGTTGAAGTGCGCGGGGGAGTCTACGAGCAGTACTTC. It yields the protein CSVEVRGGVYEQYF. This chain joins TRBV29-1 and TRBJ2-7; 7 bases line up with TRBD2. Germline V gives CDR1 SQVTM, CDR2 ANQGSEA. The CDR3 loop spans 14 amino acids. V lost 1 base and J lost 3; bases outside the gene matches: 6.

The chain couples TRBV6-5 to TRBJ2-7; no clear D gene. The CDR3 extends over 14 amino acids. From germline, CDR1 is MNHEY and CDR2 SVGAGI. Deletions cut 0 bases from V and 4 bases from J, with 10 bases between. This CDR3 reads CASSYSRVGYEQYF. The CDR3 region has the DNA TGTGCCAGCAGTTACTCAAGGGTCGGGTACGAGCAGTACTTC.

This clonotype was detected ten times or more. The rearrangement joins TRBV5-4 to TRBJ2-7; D is possibly TRBD2 (5 bases). The CDR3 consists of 14 residues. Deletions cut 4 bases from V and 6 bases from J, with 17 bases between. Germline V gene data show CDR1 as SGHNT and CDR2 as YYREEE (reference sequence). CDR3 residues: CASSLDEGHSEQYF. The CDR3 DNA sequence: TGTGCCAGCAGCCTTGACGAGGGCCATAGCGAGCAGTACTTC. The full variable domain, completed using reference TRBV5-4 and TRBJ2-7, is ETGVTQSPTHLIKTRGQQVTLRCSSQSGHNTVSWYQQALGQGPQFIFQYYREEENGRGNFPPRFSGLQFPNYSSELNVNALELDDSALYLCASSLDEGHSEQYFGPGTRLTVT.

Here the CDR3 reads CASSYQGALSYNEQFF. The DNA for the CDR3 is TGTGCCAGCAGTTACCAGGGTGCCCTCTCCTACAATGAGCAGTTCTTC. The chain combines TRBV6-5 with TRBJ2-1; tentative D call: TRBD1 (5 bases). The CDR3 runs 16 residues. V was pared by 2 bases and J by 0 bases, with 11 bases between. Germline values: CDR1 MNHEY, CDR2 SVGAGI.

Note on this clonotype: It is likely a read error, because the conserved phenylalanine at the end of the CDR3 is missing. The V gene is TRBV6-2 or TRBV6-3, the J gene TRBJ1-4, with D possibly matching TRBD1 (6 bases). Trimming took 6 bases from V and 4 from J, leaving 21 bases between them. The CDR3 consists of 17 residues. Germline CDR1 MNHEY, CDR2 SVGEGT. The DNA for the CDR3 is TGTGCCAGCAGGGGGGACACGACGAGGGGCCTTAATGAAAAACTGTTTCTT. This sequence encodes CASRGDTTRGLNEKLFL.

A note on this clonotype: A much larger clone differs by one base, so this may be a read error. The chain employs TRBV6-1 and TRBJ2-7; 9 nucleotides match TRBD1. The CDR3 has 15 amino acids. With V trimmed by 7 bases and J by 2 bases, 9 bases remained unmatched. CDR1 and CDR2 (germline): MNHNS, SASEGT. CDR3 DNA sequence: TGTGCCAGCATCCCAACGGGACAGGGCGCCTACGAGCAGTACTTC. It translates to CASIPTGQGAYEQYF.

The count of this clonotype is one. Here the CDR3 omits its conserved ending phenylalanine or tryptophan, so a read error is the likely source. V is TRBV4-2 and J is TRBJ1-2; D possibly corresponds to TRBD1 (6 bases). Germline V gene lookup returns CDR1 LGHNA and CDR2 YNFKEQ. The CDR3 has 13 residues. The CDR3 reads CASCQDTGSGYTL. CDR3 nucleotide sequence: TGTGCCAGCTGCCAAGATACAGGGTCTGGCTACACCCTC.

The chain couples TRBV11-1 to TRBJ2-1, with D perhaps TRBD1 (5 bases). Germline lookup yields CDR1 SGHAT and CDR2 FQDESV (reference sequence). Between the trimmed V and J ends, which lost 2 bases and 2 bases, there was a span of 19 bases. The CDR3 has 18 amino acids. Written as DNA, the CDR3 is TGTGCCAGCAGCTTAAGACAGACCGGAACTTACGCCTACAATGAGCAGTTCTTC. This sequence encodes CASSLRQTGTYAYNEQFF. Filled out from reference TRBV11-1 and TRBJ2-1, the complete variable domain reads EAEVAQSPRYKITEKSQAVAFWCDPISGHATLYWYRQILGQGPELLVQFQDESVVDDSQLPKDRFSAERLKGVDSTLKIQPAELGDSAMYLCASSLRQTGTYAYNEQFFGPGTRLTVL.

This clonotype was found once. A much larger clone is a single base away; this may be a read error. The conserved phenylalanine or tryptophan is not found at the CDR3 terminus, so this likely reflects a read error. This chain joins TRBV5-1 and TRBJ1-2, with unresolved D. The CDR3 runs 13 residues. Germline CDR1 SGHRS, CDR2 YFSETQ. Trimming removed 4 bases at V and 2 bases at J, with 9 bases between. The CDR3 loop is CASSVQVNYGYTL. The CDR3 DNA reads TGCGCCAGCAGCGTTCAGGTCAACTATGGCTACACCTTA.

Turning to this clonotype: A read error may produce the germline difference seen at one junction end. This chain links TRBV5-5 with TRBJ2-5; D unclear. Germline V CDR1 and CDR2: SGHKS, YYEKEE (reference sequence). The CDR3 covers 13 residues. CDR3 protein: CASSFTDRAPRDF. In nucleotides, the CDR3 is TGTGCCAGCAGCTTTACCGACCGAGCACCCCGGGACTTC.

The CDR3 DNA is TGTGCCAGTAGTTTTACACTAGCGGGAGCGGGTAATAAGCGGTTCTTC. This sequence encodes CASSFTLAGAGNKRFF. The chain employs TRBV11-2 and TRBJ2-1; 11 bases agree with TRBD2. The CDR3 has 16 residues. The V gene end was trimmed by 9 bases and the J gene end by 15 bases; junction bases not matched to a gene: 22. Germline V gives CDR1 SGHAT, CDR2 FQNNGV.

To note about this clonotype: Being one base from a much bigger clone, this may be a read error. This chain connects TRBV12-3 or TRBV12-4 to TRBJ1-3; no reliable D call. This CDR3 comprises 14 residues. The CDR3 DNA follows: TGTGCCGGCAGTCCCCAGGTCTCTGGAAACACCATATATTTT. It translates to CAGSPQVSGNTIYF.

About this clonotype: Since a much larger clone is just one base distant, this may be a read error. The rearrangement joins TRBV12-3 or TRBV12-4 to TRBJ2-7, with D perhaps TRBD2 (6 bases). The CDR3 is 15 amino acids. V was pared by 6 bases and J by 3 bases, with 18 bases between. The CDR3 is CASSMGVGGNYEQYF. The DNA for the CDR3 is TGTGCCAGCAGCATGGGGGTGGGAGGAAACTACGAGCAGTACTTC.